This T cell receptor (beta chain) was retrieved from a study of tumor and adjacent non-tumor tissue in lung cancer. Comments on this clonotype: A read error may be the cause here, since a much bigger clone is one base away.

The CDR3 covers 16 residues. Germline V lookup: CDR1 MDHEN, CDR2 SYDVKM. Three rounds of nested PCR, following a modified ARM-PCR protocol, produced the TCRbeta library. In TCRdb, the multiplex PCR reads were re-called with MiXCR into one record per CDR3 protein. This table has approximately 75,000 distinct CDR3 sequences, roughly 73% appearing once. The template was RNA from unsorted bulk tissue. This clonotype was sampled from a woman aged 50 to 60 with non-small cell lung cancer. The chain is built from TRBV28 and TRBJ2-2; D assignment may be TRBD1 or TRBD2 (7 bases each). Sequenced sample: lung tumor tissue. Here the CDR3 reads CANSLNGRGRTGELFF. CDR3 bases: TGTGCCAACAGTTTAAATGGGAGGGGGCGGACCGGGGAGCTGTTTTTT.